Listed below are T cell receptor beta chains from one sample, sequenced in a study of CXCR3-negative and CXCR3-positive naive CD8 T cells. TCRdb re-called the 5' RACE reads and catalogs CDR3 proteins one per entry, DNA excluded. The listing contains about 110,000 distinct CDR3 sequences. Sample: naive CXCR3+ CD8+ T cells from blood. These receptors were taken from a human donor in good health. Some clones in this sample may be carry-over from other donors' samples. The CDR3 runs from the conserved cysteine through the conserved F or W. Each record gives: V gene, J gene, CDR3 protein.

TRBV20-1	TRBJ1-2	CSARDIGGTEYGYTF
TRBV10-3	TRBJ1-2	CAISEDRDSYGYTF
TRBV29-1	TRBJ2-7	CSAEVFSPSGEQYF
TRBV7-2	TRBJ2-7	CASSHPGHSYEQYF
TRBV7-8	TRBJ1-6	CASSFGIYGENSPLHF
TRBV29-1	TRBJ2-7	CSVEVGNHYEQYF
TRBV13	TRBJ2-5	CASSLAGTEETQYF
TRBV27	TRBJ2-1	CASARGAGALEQFF
TRBV6-2/TRBV6-3	TRBJ2-1	CASRNRGFNEQFF
TRBV5-6	TRBJ1-1	CASSSTEKVNTEAFF
TRBV19	TRBJ1-2	CASMGRWGYGYTF
TRBV19	TRBJ2-1	CASSMWFGQMDNEQFF
TRBV23-1	TRBJ2-7	CASSQSAGSVKSYEQYF
TRBV28	TRBJ2-7	CASSLRIASYEQYF
TRBV7-2	TRBJ2-7	CASSSTNSYEQYF
TRBV20-1	TRBJ2-7	CSARDLGFRSYEQYF
TRBV5-1	TRBJ2-7	CASSFSGTGDYEQYF
TRBV15	TRBJ2-1	CATSRRPAVFNEQFF
TRBV3-1	TRBJ2-7	CASSQEGSGYEQYF
TRBV20-1	TRBJ2-1	CSARDLGNYNEQFF
TRBV28	TRBJ2-1	CASSLDRRLSSYNEQFF
TRBV20-1	TRBJ1-1	CSARGLMNTEAFF
TRBV29-1	TRBJ1-1	CSVDGDVVNTEAFF
TRBV7-9	TRBJ2-5	CASRTGLVETQYF
TRBV29-1	TRBJ2-1	CSVGGSGRDNEQFF
TRBV11-2	TRBJ2-7	CASSLDLWRTGYNEQYF
TRBV5-1	TRBJ2-7	CASSAGRDIEQYF
TRBV6-5	TRBJ2-1	CASSNLLSYNEQFF
TRBV7-9	TRBJ2-7	CASSLGWGAYEQYF
TRBV7-9	TRBJ2-1	CASSLEESSDYNEQFF
TRBV4-3	TRBJ1-1	CASSQDGGTEAFF
TRBV20-1	TRBJ1-5	CSATDRALHSNQPQHF
TRBV10-3	TRBJ2-3	CAIAERADTQYF
TRBV7-9	TRBJ2-5	CASSLDITGEETQYF
TRBV7-9	TRBJ2-2	CASSMSGRIPGELFF
TRBV19	TRBJ1-1	CASSIVGDLNTEAFF
TRBV6-2/TRBV6-3	TRBJ1-1	CASILRDGNTEAFF
TRBV29-1	TRBJ1-1	CTTGGGNTEAFF
TRBV20-1	TRBJ2-5	CSASIVSGLGVETQYF
TRBV20-1	TRBJ2-7	CSARDSRADSSYEQYF
TRBV6-2/TRBV6-3	TRBJ2-7	CASSYSRDFPSYEQYF
TRBV7-9	TRBJ2-7	CASSLEDRTYEQYF
TRBV7-9	TRBJ2-5	CASSPSTGRETQYF
TRBV3-1	TRBJ2-1	CASSQEWVYNEQFF
TRBV14	TRBJ2-7	CASSQELGNRVTYEQYF
TRBV6-1	TRBJ2-7	CASSGGRDGGNYERYF
TRBV9	TRBJ2-3	CASSVLLAGGTDTQYF
TRBV6-6	TRBJ2-2	CASSYSLAGYGNTGELFF
TRBV12-5	TRBJ2-5	CASGLVWRGAEEETQYF
TRBV7-3	TRBJ1-5	CASSLRSQPQHF
TRBV28	TRBJ1-2	CASSYPEVRYTF
TRBV10-3	TRBJ2-1	CAISESSHNEQFF
TRBV5-6	TRBJ2-1	CASCPGVTNNEQFF
TRBV7-9	TRBJ2-3	CASSTFGGLTSTDTQYF
TRBV6-2/TRBV6-3	TRBJ1-2	CASSTSDMSGYGYTF
TRBV7-9	TRBJ2-7	CASRSTGGYEQYF
TRBV14	TRBJ2-1	CASRRSPYNEQFF
TRBV6-2/TRBV6-3	TRBJ1-2	CASSYSAGADGYTF